Each of the 18 T cell receptor beta chains below was sequenced from the same sample in a study of regulatory T cells in long-lasting Graves disease. Building of the TCR beta libraries involved iRepertoire HTBI primers and Arm-PCR of CDR3 regions. TCRdb recomputed calls from the multiplex PCR reads with MiXCR, one row per CDR3 protein. The sample lists around 360,000 distinct CDR3 sequences; around 16% were seen once. Time point specified: newly diagnosed GD, antithyroid drugs for less than 3 months. Isolated PBMC RNA provided the starting material for the TCR library. The same sample was also used in a study of T cells in Graves' hyperthyroidism and ophthalmopathy.

The input for sequencing was peripheral blood mononuclear cells (PBMCs), taken at new diagnosis, from a patient treated with antithyroid drugs. The origin of the receptors is a woman aged 18-35 years with Graves disease.

This clonotype was recorded at least ten times. The chain employs TRBV10-3 and TRBJ1-2; 10 bases align to TRBD1. J gave up 7 bases and V 6 bases, and 8 bases lay outside the gene matches. Per germline, CDR1 ENHRY and CDR2 SYGVKD. The length of the CDR3 is 14 residues. The CDR3 reads CAISPGQGVGGYTF. The CDR3 coding sequence is TGTGCCATCAGCCCCGGACAGGGGGTAGGTGGCTACACCTTC.

V and J are TRBV5-1 and TRBJ1-1, with D maybe TRBD1 (5 bases). The CDR3 length is 15 residues. Trimming shortened V by 3 bases and J by 7 bases, and 19 bases separated the two germline ends. CDR1 is SGHRS and CDR2 is YFSETQ in the germline V gene. Here the CDR3 reads CASSWRDLADVEAFF. CDR3 DNA sequence: TGCGCCAGCAGCTGGAGGGACCTAGCCGACGTTGAAGCTTTCTTT.

The sample holds many counts of this clonotype. The chain has TRBV20-1 and TRBJ2-1; D is unclear. Germline assignment: CDR1 DFQATT and CDR2 SNEGSKA (reference sequence). The CDR3 totals 14 residues. Trimming cost V 2 bases and J 1 base, with 9 bases left between them. Here the CDR3 DNA reads TGCAGTGCTAGAAATTGGGGTTCCTACAATGAGCAGTTCTTC. Translating gives CSARNWGSYNEQFF.

The V call is TRBV5-1, the J call TRBJ2-3, with TRBD2 matching over 11 bases. CDR3 size: 15 residues. The ends lost 4 bases at V and 6 bases at J; junction bases unmatched: 7. Germline V lookup: CDR1 SGHRS, CDR2 YFSETQ. The CDR3 spells CASSSQGTSGDTQYF. In DNA form, the CDR3 reads TGCGCCAGCAGCAGCCAAGGGACTAGCGGCGATACGCAGTATTTT.

This clonotype occurred many times. The gene calls are TRBV28 and TRBJ2-5; possibly TRBD1 for D (7 bases). Per the germline V gene, CDR1 is MDHEN and CDR2 is SYDVKM. The V end lost 3 bases, the J end lost 4 bases, and 18 bases lay between the germline ends. The CDR3 contains 16 residues. CDR3 in amino acids: CASSFRTGAGRETQYF. The CDR3 coding sequence is TGTGCCAGCAGTTTCAGAACAGGGGCGGGAAGAGAGACCCAGTACTTC. The variable domain in full, completed from reference TRBV28 and TRBJ2-5, reads DVKVTQSSRYLVKRTGEKVFLECVQDMDHENMFWYRQDPGLGLRLIYFSYDVKMKEKGDIPEGYSVSREKKERFSLILESASTNQTSMYLCASSFRTGAGRETQYFGPGTRLLVL.

Concerning this clonotype: A much larger clone is a single base away; this may be a read error. The chain couples TRBV6-2 or TRBV6-3 to TRBJ2-2, with 7 bases that match TRBD1. The germline gives CDR1 MNHEY, CDR2 SVGEGT. This CDR3 region has 16 residues. This CDR3 reads CASSENNRGVTEELFF. The DNA of the CDR3 is TGTGCCAGCAGTGAAAATAACAGGGGAGTCACCGAGGAGCTGTTTTTT.

This clonotype was seen only a few times. The chain combines TRBV5-1 with TRBJ2-3; D is unclear. With 0 bases removed from V and 0 bases from J, the gap between germline ends came to 11 bases. Germline loops: CDR1 SGHRS, CDR2 YFSETQ. The CDR3 is 16 amino acids. The chain's CDR3 is CASSLDRQASTDTQYF. In nucleotides, the CDR3 is TGCGCCAGCAGCTTGGATCGGCAGGCTAGCACAGATACGCAGTATTTT.

This clonotype was picked up many times. The rearrangement joins TRBV5-1 to TRBJ2-1; 9 nucleotides agree with TRBD2. The germline V gene has CDR1 SGHRS and CDR2 YFSETQ. CDR3 length equals 18 residues. V shed 0 bases, J shed 8 bases, and the junction held 15 bases outside the gene matches. The CDR3 loop reads CASSLVAASGIAAHEQFF. The CDR3 DNA follows: TGCGCCAGCAGCTTGGTGGCGGCTAGCGGGATAGCGGCTCATGAGCAGTTCTTC.

The chain couples TRBV28 to TRBJ2-2; 13 bases are a match to TRBD2. V shed 7 bases and J 7 bases; nucleotides not matched to a gene: 12. There are 17 residues in the CDR3. Germline V lookup: CDR1 MDHEN, CDR2 SYDVKM. Written as DNA, the CDR3 is TGTGCCAGCACTTTTGGAGGACTAGCGGGAGACCTCGGGGAGCTGTTTTTT. It encodes CASTFGGLAGDLGELFF.

This clonotype was recorded many times. J is TRBJ2-3 and V is TRBV3-1; 12 bases map to TRBD2. The J segment lost 0 bases and the V segment lost 4 bases, leaving 2 bases of the junction unmatched. CDR1 is LGHDT and CDR2 is YNNKEL in the germline V gene (reference sequence). The CDR3 length is 16 residues. The CDR3 nucleotides are TGTGCCAGCAGCCCAGGGACTAGCGGGAGCACAGATACGCAGTATTTT. Amino acid sequence: CASSPGTSGSTDTQYF.

This clonotype was recorded many times. The chain links TRBV4-1 to TRBJ1-2; 7 nucleotides agree with TRBD1. The V and J ends lost 4 bases and 3 bases, in that order; junction bases with no gene match: 8. CDR3 length: 15 amino acids. Germline V gene data show CDR1 as MGHRA and CDR2 as YSYEKL. The CDR3 loop reads CASSPREGAYYGYTF. The CDR3 nucleotides are TGCGCCAGCAGCCCGCGGGAGGGGGCCTACTATGGCTACACCTTC.

This clonotype was seen a few times. This rearrangement joins TRBV30 to TRBJ2-2; weak D call: TRBD1 (5 bases). Germline CDR1 is GTSNPN and CDR2 is SVGIG (reference sequence). There are 16 residues in the CDR3. Trimming took off 5 bases at V and 4 bases at J, with 20 bases between the two ends. The CDR3 spells CAWLHTGRVITGELFF. CDR3 sequence (DNA): TGTGCCTGGCTCCATACAGGTCGGGTAATCACCGGGGAGCTGTTTTTT.

This clonotype was seen only a few times. The chain recombines TRBV10-3 with TRBJ1-2, with D tentatively TRBD1 (5 bases). The CDR3 covers 13 residues. The V gene lost 3 bases and the J gene lost 5 bases, with 10 bases spanning the gap. CDR1 is ENHRY, CDR2 SYGVKD, per germline. The CDR3 spells CAISESGEYGYTF. The CDR3 DNA is TGTGCCATCAGTGAATCGGGGGAGTATGGCTACACCTTC.

The rearrangement links TRBV5-6 to TRBJ1-4; 7 bases match TRBD1. The V gene end was trimmed by 3 bases and the J gene end by 5 bases; junction bases not matched to a gene: 1. Germline lookup yields CDR1 SGHDT and CDR2 YYEEEE. This CDR3 is 13 amino acids long. CDR3 coding DNA: TGTGCCAGCAGCTCGACAGGGAATGAAAAACTGTTTTTT. This codes for CASSSTGNEKLFF.

This chain uses TRBV3-1 with TRBJ1-5; possibly TRBD1 for D (5 bases). V lost 3 bases, J lost 6 bases, and 15 bases lay in between. From germline, CDR1 is LGHDT and CDR2 YNNKEL (reference sequence). This CDR3 is 15 amino acids long. DNA for the CDR3: TGTGCCAGCAGCCAGGGGCCGCAGGAGGGTCAGCCCCAGCATTTT. It specifies CASSQGPQEGQPQHF. The variable domain in full, with the rest retrieved from reference TRBV3-1 and TRBJ1-5, is DTAVSQTPKYLVTQMGNDKSIKCEQNLGHDTMYWYKQDSKKFLKIMFSYNNKELIINETVPNRFSPKSPDKAHLNLHINSLELGDSAVYFCASSQGPQEGQPQHFGDGTRLSIL.

The V and J genes are TRBV4-1 and TRBJ2-3, with TRBD2 identical over 11 bases. Germline CDR1 and CDR2: MGHRA and YSYEKL. The CDR3 sequence is 17 residues long. V was clipped by 1 base and J by 7 bases; unmatched bases: 10. The CDR3 protein is CASSQVGELAGDYTQYF. The CDR3, as DNA: TGCGCCAGCAGCCAAGTAGGGGAACTAGCGGGGGACTATACGCAGTATTTT.

A few counts support this clonotype. The gene calls are TRBV29-1 and TRBJ1-1; D not resolved. The CDR3 runs to 14 residues. Germline loops: CDR1 SQVTM, CDR2 ANQGSEA. V lost 4 bases and J 1 base, leaving 13 bases between the germline ends. DNA of the CDR3: TGCAGCGTTGCTCATAAGACGGCGAACACTGAAGCTTTCTTT. Translated, it gives CSVAHKTANTEAFF. Complete variable domain (other parts from reference TRBV29-1 and TRBJ1-1): SAVISQKPSRDICQRGTSLTIQCQVDSQVTMMFWYRQQPGQSLTLIATANQGSEATYESGFVIDKFPISRPNLTFSTLTVSNMSPEDSSIYLCSVAHKTANTEAFFGQGTRLTVV.

This clonotype was detected a few times. This sequence may be a read error, since a much larger clone differs from it by one base. The CDR3 ends on some other residue instead of the conserved phenylalanine or tryptophan, so this is likely a read error. The chain couples TRBV7-8 to TRBJ2-3; D is perhaps TRBD2 (5 bases). Trimming pared 0 bases from V and 0 bases from J, leaving 10 bases between. Germline V gene data show CDR1 as SGHVS and CDR2 as FQNEAQ. This CDR3 comprises 16 residues. In DNA, the CDR3 is TGTGCCAGCAGCTTAGCCCTACTAGGGAGCACAGATACGCAGTATCTT. Translating gives CASSLALLGSTDTQYL.